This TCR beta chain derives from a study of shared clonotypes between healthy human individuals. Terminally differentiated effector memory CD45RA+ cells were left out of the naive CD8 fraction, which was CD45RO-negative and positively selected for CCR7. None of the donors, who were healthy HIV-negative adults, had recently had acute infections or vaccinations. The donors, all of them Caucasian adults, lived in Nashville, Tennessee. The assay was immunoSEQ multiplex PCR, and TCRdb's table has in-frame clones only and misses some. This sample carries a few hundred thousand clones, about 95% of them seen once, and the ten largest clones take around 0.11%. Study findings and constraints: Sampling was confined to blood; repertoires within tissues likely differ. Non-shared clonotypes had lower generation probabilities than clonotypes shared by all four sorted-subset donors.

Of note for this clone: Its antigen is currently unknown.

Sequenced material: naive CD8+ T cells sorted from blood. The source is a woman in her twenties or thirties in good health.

Here the CDR3 reads CASSQSGLALGSYEQYF. The CDR3, as DNA: TGCGCCAGCAGCCAATCGGGACTAGCCCTGGGGAGTTACGAGCAGTACTTC. The V call is TRBV4-1, the J call TRBJ2-7, with 9 bases that match TRBD2. Germline CDR1 and CDR2: MGHRA and YSYEKL. The CDR3 covers 17 residues. V lost 2 bases, J lost 4 bases, and 12 bases stayed unmatched.